These 27 T cell receptor beta chains originate from one sample sequenced in a study of spatial heterogeneity in lung cancer. Sample time point: blood at routine non-recurrence follow-up after resection. TCRdb called the 5' RACE reads again in MiXCR, with one record for every CDR3 protein. The sample comprises 35,000 to 55,000 distinct CDR3 sequences, 22% of which are singletons, and 7% to 7.5% rests with the top ten. The sample in question was PBMCs, obtained at follow-up. Receptor source: a female donor with early-stage non-small cell lung cancer.

The chain combines TRBV15 with TRBJ2-2; D unclear. The length of the CDR3 is 11 residues. V was trimmed by 4 bases and J by 6 bases, leaving 3 bases between them. CDR1 is LNHNV, CDR2 YYDKDF, per germline (reference sequence). In nucleotides, the CDR3 is TGTGCCACCAGCATCCCCGGGGAGCTGTTTTTT. Translated, it gives CATSIPGELFF. Based on the CDR3 plus reference TRBV15 and TRBJ2-2, the full variable domain is DAMVIQNPRYQVTQFGKPVTLSCSQTLNHNVMYWYQQKSSQAPKLLFHYYDKDFNNEADTPDNFQSRRPNTSFCFLDIRSPGLGDTAMYLCATSIPGELFFGEGSRLTVL.

The sample holds many counts of this clonotype. The chain has TRBV18 and TRBJ2-3, with D perhaps TRBD1 or TRBD2 (5 bases each). Germline CDR1 is KGHSH and CDR2 is LQKENI. V lost 2 bases to trimming and J lost 1 base, with 19 bases between them. The CDR3 has 18 residues. The CDR3 nucleotides are TGTGCCAGCTCACCAAAAGGAGGAAGGGGCGCCGGCACAGATACGCAGTATTTT. Residues: CASSPKGGRGAGTDTQYF. The whole variable domain, filled in from reference TRBV18 and TRBJ2-3, reads NAGVMQNPRHLVRRRGQEARLRCSPMKGHSHVYWYRQLPEEGLKFMVYLQKENIIDESGMPKERFSAEFPKEGPSILRIQQVVRGDSAAYFCASSPKGGRGAGTDTQYFGPGTRLTVL.

V gene TRBV5-1 combines with J gene TRBJ2-3; perhaps TRBD2 as D (6 bases). From germline, CDR1 is SGHRS and CDR2 YFSETQ. This CDR3 region has 13 residues. V was shortened by 4 bases and J by 6 bases, with 12 bases between the two germline ends. The CDR3 DNA follows: TGCGCCAGCAGCCCGGAGGGGACGGATACGCAGTATTTT. Encoded protein: CASSPEGTDTQYF.

The rearrangement uses TRBV7-6 and TRBJ2-5; TRBD1 matches at 9 bases. J lost 5 bases, V lost 5 bases, and 9 bases had no gene match. CDR3 length equals 15 residues. Germline V CDR1 and CDR2: SGHVS, FNYEAQ. The CDR3 sequence is CASSPWTGEGETQYF. The CDR3 coding sequence is TGTGCCAGCAGCCCGTGGACAGGGGAGGGGGAGACCCAGTACTTC. The whole variable domain, remainder taken from reference TRBV7-6 and TRBJ2-5, is GAGVSQSPRYKVTKRGQDVALRCDPISGHVSLYWYRQALGQGPEFLTYFNYEAQQDKSGLPNDRFSAERPEGSISTLTIQRTEQRDSAMYRCASSPWTGEGETQYFGPGTRLLVL.

The chain recombines TRBV7-8 with TRBJ1-2; D unclear. The CDR3 covers 17 residues. V was pared by 5 bases and J by 4 bases, with 23 bases between. Germline lookup yields CDR1 SGHVS and CDR2 FQNEAQ. The CDR3 loop reads CASSPLNLISRGYGYTF. Written as DNA, the CDR3 is TGTGCCAGCAGCCCTCTAAACCTCATTAGTCGGGGCTATGGCTACACCTTC.

The V gene is TRBV19, the J gene TRBJ1-5; no reliable D call. CDR1 and CDR2 from the germline V gene are LNHDA and SQIVND (reference sequence). The CDR3 contains 13 residues. Trimming removed 10 bases from V and 4 bases from J, with 14 bases in between. The CDR3 nucleotides are TGTGCCATCTCCGTCAGGTGGAATCAGCCCCAGCATTTT. Amino acid sequence: CAISVRWNQPQHF.

This clonotype was picked up many times. The CDR3 coding sequence is TGTGCCAGCAGCTTAGTACTAGCCCTAGATACGCAGTATTTT. It yields the protein CASSLVLALDTQYF. This rearrangement joins TRBV11-2 to TRBJ2-3, with D maybe TRBD2 (6 bases). Per the germline V gene, CDR1 is SGHAT and CDR2 is FQNNGV. The CDR3 is 14 amino acids. The ends were cut back, 1 base at V and 5 bases at J, with 10 bases in the middle.

This clonotype was recorded at least ten times. The CDR3 loop reads CASSQVARSSNYGYTF. The DNA of the CDR3 is TGTGCCAGCAGCCAAGTCGCACGGTCATCAAACTATGGCTACACCTTC. This chain links TRBV4-2 with TRBJ1-2; unclear D gene. V was trimmed by 1 base and J by 2 bases, leaving 14 bases between them. The CDR3 totals 16 residues. Per the germline V gene, CDR1 is LGHNA and CDR2 is YNFKEQ.

This clonotype was picked up a small number of times. This chain links TRBV5-1 with TRBJ1-1; possible D gene TRBD1, 6 bases. Trimming shortened V by 1 base and J by 4 bases, and 11 bases separated the two germline ends. This CDR3 is built from 14 residues. Germline CDR1 and CDR2: SGHRS and YFSETQ. CDR3 in amino acids: CASSLSGGGTEAFF. The CDR3 DNA reads as TGCGCCAGCAGCTTGTCAGGAGGGGGCACTGAAGCTTTCTTT. Full variable domain (remainder filled in from reference TRBV5-1 and TRBJ1-1): KAGVTQTPRYLIKTRGQQVTLSCSPISGHRSVSWYQQTPGQGLQFLFEYFSETQRNKGNFPGRFSGRQFSNSRSEMNVSTLELGDSALYLCASSLSGGGTEAFFGQGTRLTVV.

V gene TRBV5-1 combines with J gene TRBJ1-4; D remains unclear. V was shortened by 1 base and J by 4 bases, with 11 bases between the two germline ends. CDR1 and CDR2 from the germline V gene are SGHRS and YFSETQ. The CDR3 runs 15 residues. This CDR3 reads CASSLSVEGNEKLFF. The CDR3 DNA follows: TGCGCCAGCAGCTTGTCCGTGGAGGGTAATGAAAAACTGTTTTTT.

This clonotype was recorded at least ten times. The chain couples TRBV7-3 to TRBJ2-3; 15 bases are a match to TRBD2. CDR1 SGHTA and CDR2 FQGTGA come from the germline V gene. The V gene end was trimmed by 5 bases and the J gene end by 8 bases; junction bases not matched to a gene: 8. The CDR3 totals 16 residues. For the CDR3, the DNA is TGTGCCAGCAGCCCCCGGACTAGCGGGGGGGCCGGTACGCAGTATTTT. Residues: CASSPRTSGGAGTQYF.

This clonotype was detected only a few times. This chain joins TRBV18 and TRBJ2-2; TRBD2 matches 9 bases. The germline CDR1 and CDR2 sequences are KGHSH and LQKENI. The CDR3 runs to 17 residues. J was trimmed by 4 bases and V by 1 base; bases with no gene match: 7. Here the CDR3 reads CASSPLHRAGGTGELFF. CDR3 DNA: TGTGCCAGCTCACCACTCCATCGAGCGGGAGGCACCGGGGAGCTGTTTTTT.

V gene TRBV11-1 combines with J gene TRBJ1-4; D gene uncertain. Germline V gene lookup returns CDR1 SGHAT and CDR2 FQDESV (reference sequence). The V end lost 5 bases, the J end lost 0 bases, and 10 bases lay between the germline ends. CDR3 length: 15 amino acids. The CDR3 protein is CASSRSPATNEKLFF. The CDR3 DNA reads TGTGCCAGCAGCAGAAGCCCCGCAACTAATGAAAAACTGTTTTTT.

The chain carries TRBV6-5 and TRBJ2-7; either TRBD1 or TRBD2 may fit D (5 bases each). Deletions cut 6 bases from V and 3 bases from J, with 12 bases between. Germline lookup yields CDR1 MNHEY and CDR2 SVGAGI. CDR3 size: 13 residues. The CDR3: CASSPNGGYEQYV. DNA of the CDR3: TGTGCCAGCAGCCCGAATGGGGGCTACGAGCAGTACGTC.

This clonotype was picked up many times. The chain uses TRBV11-2 and TRBJ2-3; D gene unclear. Per germline, CDR1 SGHAT and CDR2 FQNNGV. This CDR3 spans 14 amino acids. Trimming removed 1 base at V and 5 bases at J, with 10 bases between. The CDR3 sequence is CASSLGNGVDTQYF. For the CDR3, the DNA is TGTGCCAGCAGCTTAGGGAACGGAGTAGATACGCAGTATTTT. Together with reference TRBV11-2 and TRBJ2-3, the CDR3 gives the full variable domain: EAGVAQSPRYKIIEKRQSVAFWCNPISGHATLYWYQQILGQGPKLLIQFQNNGVVDDSQLPKDRFSAERLKGVDSTLKIQPAKLEDSAVYLCASSLGNGVDTQYFGPGTRLTVL.

This clonotype is judged medium-sized. This chain connects TRBV12-3 or TRBV12-4 to TRBJ1-1; the D is unclear. This CDR3 is 14 amino acids long. The germline V and J ends were trimmed by 3 bases and 0 bases, with 8 bases remaining between them. The CDR3 sequence is CASSFGRLNTEAFF. The DNA for the CDR3 is TGTGCCAGCAGTTTCGGACGCCTGAACACTGAAGCTTTCTTT.

The sample holds a few counts of this clonotype. The V and J genes are TRBV5-5 and TRBJ1-4; D is undetermined. The CDR3 has 11 residues. Per germline, CDR1 SGHKS and CDR2 YYEKEE (reference sequence). V was trimmed by 5 bases and J by 5 bases, leaving 4 bases between them. CDR3 coding DNA: TGTGCCAGCAGTCAAAATGAAAAACTGTTTTTT. It codes for CASSQNEKLFF.

The sample holds many counts of this clonotype. The chain joins TRBV18 to TRBJ2-3, with a tentative D call TRBD2 (5 bases). The CDR3 has 13 residues. Per germline, CDR1 KGHSH and CDR2 LQKENI. V lost 6 bases to trimming and J lost 1 base, with 8 bases between them. CDR3 coding DNA: TGTGCCAGCTCCTCCGGGGGCACAGATACGCAGTATTTT. This codes for CASSSGGTDTQYF.

J is TRBJ2-1 and V is TRBV5-1; D is perhaps TRBD2 (5 bases). This CDR3 region has 14 residues. CDR1 is SGHRS and CDR2 is YFSETQ in the germline V gene. V was clipped by 2 bases and J by 8 bases, with 14 bases between them. The CDR3 nucleotides read TGCGCCAGCAGCTTAGCCGGGGTAGTCGATGAGCAGTTCTTC. Translating gives CASSLAGVVDEQFF.

This clonotype was counted a single time. CDR3 region: CASSLWDSKETQYF. Here the CDR3 DNA reads TGTGCCAGCAGTTTATGGGACAGCAAAGAGACCCAGTACTTC. The chain recombines TRBV28 with TRBJ2-5; D is possibly TRBD1 (6 bases). This CDR3 is 14 amino acids long. V shed 0 bases and J shed 3 bases, with 8 bases lying between them. Germline CDR1 MDHEN, CDR2 SYDVKM.

This clonotype has at least ten counts. The rearrangement joins TRBV5-4 to TRBJ2-7; D is tentatively TRBD1 or TRBD2 (5 bases each). The V and J ends lost 7 bases and 6 bases respectively, with 20 bases between them. Germline CDR1 and CDR2: SGHNT and YYREEE (reference sequence). The CDR3 is 14 residues long. The CDR3 sequence: CASSGQGELGEQYV. CDR3 DNA sequence: TGTGCCAGCTCCGGACAAGGGGAGTTAGGCGAGCAGTACGTC.

V and J are TRBV20-1 and TRBJ2-2; D uncertain. The germline V gene encodes CDR1 DFQATT and CDR2 SNEGSKA (reference sequence). The CDR3 length is 14 residues. The V gene lost 4 bases and the J gene lost 2 bases, with 11 bases spanning the gap. The DNA of the CDR3 is TGCAGTGCTAATGACTGGAAAAACACCGGGGAGCTGTTTTTT. Translating it yields CSANDWKNTGELFF.

The J gene is TRBJ2-3, the V gene TRBV9; D is perhaps TRBD1 or TRBD2 (5 bases each). The CDR3 totals 13 residues. V dropped 4 bases and J dropped 9 bases, with 15 bases sitting between them. The V gene's germline CDR1 is SGDLS and CDR2 YYNGEE. The CDR3 nucleotides are TGTGCCAGCAGCATAGATATCTGGGACACGCAGTATTTT. It encodes CASSIDIWDTQYF. The entire variable domain, with the rest obtained from reference TRBV9 and TRBJ2-3, is as follows: DSGVTQTPKHLITATGQRVTLRCSPRSGDLSVYWYQQSLDQGLQFLIQYYNGEERAKGNILERFSAQQFPDLHSELNLSSLELGDSALYFCASSIDIWDTQYFGPGTRLTVL.

This rearrangement joins TRBV9 to TRBJ2-1; 10 positions agree with TRBD2. V lost 3 bases to trimming and J lost 7 bases; unmatched junction nucleotides: 13. This CDR3 comprises 17 residues. Looked up from germline, CDR1 is SGDLS and CDR2 is YYNGEE. CDR3 protein: CASSATIPAGGRNEQFF. CDR3 nucleotides: TGTGCCAGCAGCGCCACAATTCCAGCGGGGGGGCGAAATGAGCAGTTCTTC.

This clonotype was recorded at least ten times. The chain recombines TRBV11-2 with TRBJ2-1; D ambiguous. CDR3 length: 13 amino acids. V lost 3 bases and J lost 4, with 7 bases in between. CDR1 is SGHAT, CDR2 FQNNGV, per germline. The CDR3 DNA reads TGTGCCAGCAGCTTTCAGACTTACAATGAGCAGTTCTTC. This codes for CASSFQTYNEQFF.

This clonotype turned up a few times. The chain recombines TRBV6-6 with TRBJ2-7; the D gene is possibly TRBD2 (6 bases). This CDR3 has 13 residues. The germline V gene has CDR1 MNHNY and CDR2 SVGAGI (reference sequence). The V gene lost 10 bases and the J gene lost 4 bases, with 17 bases spanning the gap. The CDR3 DNA reads TGTGCCACCTCTACCGGGAGTGCGTACGAGCAGTACTTC. It codes for CATSTGSAYEQYF.

V is TRBV20-1 and J is TRBJ1-4; D may be TRBD1 (6 bases). The CDR3 has 14 residues. CDR1 is DFQATT, CDR2 SNEGSKA, per germline (reference sequence). Trimming shortened V by 4 bases and J by 7 bases, and 16 bases separated the two germline ends. CDR3 nucleotide sequence: TGCAGTGCTAAAAGGGGGGGGCGCGGTGAAAAACTGTTTTTT. Its protein product is CSAKRGGRGEKLFF.